The next 11 T cell receptor beta chains were all read from a single sample in a study of blood T cell repertoires in COVID-19. Clones were read by immunoSEQ multiplex PCR, and TCRdb kept only the in-frame ones, dropping some. The table records about 89,000 clones, 88% of them present only once. The material sequenced was peripheral blood. These TCRs come from a man in his fifties or sixties with acute or convalescent COVID-19.

This clone was seen just once. The rearrangement links TRBV28 to TRBJ2-7; D not resolved. The length of the CDR3 is 16 residues. The V gene's germline CDR1 is MDHEN and CDR2 SYDVKM. V shed 5 bases and J shed 3 bases, with 20 bases lying between them. CDR3 protein: CASSQSTTLEGYEQYF. DNA for the CDR3: TGTGCCAGCAGTCAATCAACTACACTCGAAGGCTACGAGCAGTACTTC.

The gene calls are TRBV9 and TRBJ2-1, with 10 bases fitting TRBD2. Losses at the gene ends were 3 bases for V and 7 bases for J; bases not matched to a gene: 10. Per germline, CDR1 SGDLS and CDR2 YYNGEE. The CDR3 runs 16 residues. CDR3 region: CASSAPPSGSQNEQFF. The DNA of the CDR3 is TGTGCCAGCAGCGCCCCACCTAGCGGGAGCCAGAATGAGCAGTTCTTC.

V and J are TRBV4-1 and TRBJ2-5, with D possibly TRBD2 on 7 matching bases. Germline V gene sequence: CDR1 MGHRA, CDR2 YSYEKL. Between the trimmed V and J ends, which lost 2 bases and 7 bases, there was a span of 11 bases. This CDR3 is built from 13 residues. The CDR3 DNA is TGCGCCAGCAGCCAACCAGGGGAGGGGACCCAGTACTTC. Translating gives CASSQPGEGTQYF.

The chain couples TRBV9 to TRBJ1-6; D may be TRBD1 (6 bases). Germline V gene data show CDR1 as SGDLS and CDR2 as YYNGEE. The V and J ends lost 0 bases and 7 bases respectively, with 8 bases between them. This CDR3 region has 14 residues. CDR3 nucleotide sequence: TGTGCCAGCAGCGTAGCTCAGGGGAATTCACCCCTCCACTTT. This sequence encodes CASSVAQGNSPLHF.

This clone came up once. The V and J genes are TRBV5-1 and TRBJ1-2; D is perhaps TRBD1 (5 bases). The CDR3 consists of 13 residues. The V end lost 0 bases, the J end lost 5 bases, and 8 bases lay between the germline ends. Per germline, CDR1 SGHRS and CDR2 YFSETQ. The CDR3, as DNA: TGCGCCAGCAGCTTGGATCAGGGATATGGCTACACCTTC. Encoded protein: CASSLDQGYGYTF.

The chain is built from TRBV9 and TRBJ2-2, with D perhaps TRBD2 (5 bases). The V end lost 3 bases, the J end lost 1 base, and 10 bases lay between the germline ends. The CDR3 is made up of 15 amino acids. Germline values: CDR1 SGDLS, CDR2 YYNGEE. This CDR3 reads CASSAGSENTGELFF. The CDR3 DNA follows: TGTGCCAGCAGCGCGGGTAGCGAGAACACCGGGGAGCTGTTTTTT.

J is TRBJ1-2 and V is TRBV7-9; D is perhaps TRBD1 (6 bases). Germline CDR1 SEHNR, CDR2 FQNEAQ (reference sequence). The V end was cut by 11 bases, the J end by 6 bases, with 16 bases between. The CDR3 totals 12 residues. The CDR3 region is CAARQGNNGYTF. DNA for the CDR3: TGTGCCGCTAGGCAGGGGAATAATGGCTACACCTTC.

This sequence joins TRBV20-1 and TRBJ2-1; maybe TRBD2 (6 bases). This CDR3 spans 11 amino acids. Between the trimmed V and J ends, which lost 6 bases and 10 bases, there was a span of 13 bases. Germline V CDR1 and CDR2: DFQATT, SNEGSKA (reference sequence). The CDR3 protein is CSASGGREQFF. CDR3 DNA: TGCAGTGCCTCCGGAGGGAGGGAGCAGTTCTTC.

V and J are TRBV5-1 and TRBJ2-7; 7 nucleotides match TRBD2. V shed 4 bases and J 0 bases; nucleotides not matched to a gene: 7. The CDR3 runs 15 residues. Per the germline V gene, CDR1 is SGHRS and CDR2 is YFSETQ. CDR3 sequence reads: CASSTTGGFSYEQYF. The CDR3 DNA is TGCGCCAGCAGCACGACGGGGGGTTTCTCCTACGAGCAGTACTTC. Full variable domain (rest looked up from reference TRBV5-1 and TRBJ2-7): KAGVTQTPRYLIKTRGQQVTLSCSPISGHRSVSWYQQTPGQGLQFLFEYFSETQRNKGNFPGRFSGRQFSNSRSEMNVSTLELGDSALYLCASSTTGGFSYEQYFGPGTRLTVT.

The gene calls are TRBV11-3 and TRBJ2-1; D is uncertain. Germline-derived CDR1 and CDR2 are SGHNT and YENEEA. The germline V and J ends were trimmed by 1 base and 6 bases, with 10 bases remaining between them. The CDR3 has 14 residues. As DNA, the CDR3 is TGTGCCAGCAGCTTAGGGTTGAGTAGCAATGAGCAGTTCTTC. This sequence encodes CASSLGLSSNEQFF.

This chain uses TRBV7-9 with TRBJ2-3; 9 nucleotides agree with TRBD1. J lost 6 bases, V lost 11 bases, and 12 bases had no gene match. The CDR3 runs 14 residues. CDR1 SEHNR and CDR2 FQNEAQ come from the germline V gene (reference sequence). DNA of the CDR3: TGTGCCTCCCGGGGGGACAGGGCACCTGATACGCAGTATTTT. Translation gives CASRGDRAPDTQYF. Full variable domain (outside the CDR3, taken from reference TRBV7-9 and TRBJ2-3): DTGVSQNPRHKITKRGQNVTFRCDPISEHNRLYWYRQTLGQGPEFLTYFQNEAQLEKSRLLSDRFSAERPKGSFSTLEIQRTEQGDSAMYLCASRGDRAPDTQYFGPGTRLTVL.